This T cell receptor (beta chain) stems from a study of blood T cells in healthy people across ages. The overall study: Roughly one uniquely barcoded beta molecule per two T cells was captured.

Concerning this clonotype: Antigen specificity is unknown.

This CDR3 contains 16 residues. Germline values: CDR1 LNHNV, CDR2 YYDKDF (reference sequence). V was clipped by 0 bases and J by 2 bases, with 14 bases between them. Findings of the study overall: Unsorted PBMC input precluded a conclusive naive versus antigen-experienced comparison.

Combining a sample-barcoded 5' primer with a J-beta primer mix, a second PCR ran for about 7 to 11 cycles. Each of the samples gave a minimum of 3 million paired-end reads that contained CDR3. TCRdb re-analysed the 5' RACE reads in MiXCR, keeping a single row per CDR3 protein. Among approximately 880,000 distinct CDR3 sequences listed, around 48% were seen once. This sequence originates from a man aged 25 to 45 in good health. Sequenced material: blood. The genes are TRBV15 and TRBJ2-7; D gene unclear. The CDR3 DNA sequence: TGTGCCACCAGCAGAGATATCCAAATGGGCGCCTACGAGCAGTACTTC. It is translated as CATSRDIQMGAYEQYF.